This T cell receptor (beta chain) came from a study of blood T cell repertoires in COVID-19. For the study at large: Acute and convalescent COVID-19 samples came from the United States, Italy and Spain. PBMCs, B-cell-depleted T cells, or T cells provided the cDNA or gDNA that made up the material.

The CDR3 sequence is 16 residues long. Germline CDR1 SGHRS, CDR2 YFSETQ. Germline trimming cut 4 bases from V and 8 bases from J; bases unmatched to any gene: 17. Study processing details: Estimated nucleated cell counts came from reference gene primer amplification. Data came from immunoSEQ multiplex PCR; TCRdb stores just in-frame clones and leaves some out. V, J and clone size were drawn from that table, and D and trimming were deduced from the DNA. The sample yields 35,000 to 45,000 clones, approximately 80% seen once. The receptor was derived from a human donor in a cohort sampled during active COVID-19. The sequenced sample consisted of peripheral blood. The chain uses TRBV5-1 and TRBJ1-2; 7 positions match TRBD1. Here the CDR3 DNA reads TGCGCCAGCAGCGGAGGTACAGGGGATGGCGATAGGGGCTACACCTTC. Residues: CASSGGTGDGDRGYTF.